This T cell receptor beta chain was identified during a study of blood T cell repertoires in COVID-19. Turning to the study itself: The United States, Italy and Spain were the sources of the acute and convalescent COVID-19 samples. From T cells, B-cell-depleted T cells, or PBMCs came the material, which was cDNA or gDNA.

Data came from immunoSEQ multiplex PCR; TCRdb stores just in-frame clones and leaves some out. Of approximately 130,000 clones listed, roughly 86% are singletons. The CDR3 consists of 13 residues. V lost 0 bases, J lost 6 bases, and 11 bases lay in between. Per the germline V gene, CDR1 is GTSNPN and CDR2 is SVGIG (reference sequence). This clone was recorded only once. The TCR originated in a human donor in a cohort sampled during active COVID-19. This rearrangement joins TRBV30 to TRBJ1-2; D perhaps matches TRBD1 (6 bases). The sequenced material came from peripheral blood. DNA of the CDR3: TGTGCCTGGAGTGTGGGGGCGTCGGATGGCTACACCTTC. Protein product: CAWSVGASDGYTF. The whole variable domain, remainder taken from reference TRBV30 and TRBJ1-2, is SQTIHQWPATLVQPVGSPLSLECTVEGTSNPNLYWYRQAAGRGLQLLFYSVGIGQISSEVPQNLSASRPQDRQFILSSKKLLLSDSGFYLCAWSVGASDGYTFGSGTRLTVV.